Listed below are T cell receptor beta chains from one sample, sequenced in a study of blood T cell repertoires in COVID-19. Libraries were prepared by immunoSEQ multiplex PCR; TCRdb keeps only in-frame clonotypes and omits some of them. The sample consists of under 200,000 clones, 79% of them appearing once. Specimen: peripheral blood. Source of these receptors: a woman aged 55 to 70 with COVID-19, enrolled during active disease. Each CDR3 is given with its conserved first and last residue. Fields, in order: clone size, V gene, J gene, D gene, CDR3 protein, CDR3 DNA. The D gene is left open where the match is weak. Where a row states a size, it is once, few, many or the class of an expanded clone; other rows omit it.

>-|TRBV5-1|TRBJ2-3|TRBD2
CASSLLAGGLRNTQYF
TGCGCCAGCAGCTTGTTAGCGGGAGGTTTGAGGAATACGCAGTATTTT
>-|TRBV6-6|TRBJ1-1|-
CASSRTDTANTEAFF
TGTGCCAGCAGCCGAACTGACACAGCGAACACTGAAGCTTTCTTT
>-|TRBV4-3|TRBJ2-2|TRBD2
CASGVLPSGRGGGELFF
TGCGCCAGCGGGGTCCTACCTAGCGGGAGGGGTGGCGGGGAGCTGTTTTTT
>-|TRBV30|TRBJ2-1|-
CAWSLPHEQFF
TGTGCCTGGAGCCTACCCCATGAGCAGTTCTTC
>-|TRBV19|TRBJ2-5|-
CASSILVQETQYF
TGTGCCAGTAGTATCCTGGTTCAGGAGACCCAGTACTTC
>-|TRBV6-5|TRBJ1-1|-
CASSQWTEAFF
TGTGCCAGCAGCCAGTGGACTGAAGCTTTCTTT
>-|TRBV10-2|TRBJ1-2|TRBD1
CASRTGGSSGYTF
TGCGCCAGCAGGACAGGGGGATCGAGTGGCTACACCTTC
>-|TRBV7-9|TRBJ2-1|TRBD2
CASSATSGREEQFF
TGTGCCAGCAGCGCAACTAGCGGGAGAGAAGAGCAGTTCTTC
>-|TRBV30|TRBJ2-7|TRBD1
CAWSRDRVYEQYF
TGTGCCTGGAGCCGGGACAGGGTCTACGAGCAGTACTTC
>-|TRBV7-8|TRBJ2-7|-
CASSKDRSSYEQYF
TGTGCCAGCAGTAAGGACAGAAGCTCCTACGAGCAGTACTTC
>-|TRBV5-5|TRBJ1-1|TRBD1
CASSWENRGTEAFF
TGTGCCAGCAGCTGGGAAAACAGGGGGACTGAAGCTTTCTTT
>-|TRBV2|TRBJ1-2|-
CASKYLDYGYTF
TGTGCCAGCAAATATCTAGACTATGGCTACACCTTC
>once|TRBV15|TRBJ1-4|-
CATSRAGDRWDEKLFF
TGTGCCACCAGCAGGGCAGGGGATAGATGGGACGAAAAACTGTTTTTT
>once|TRBV6-1|TRBJ2-1|TRBD2
CASSESPWRGFVNEQFF
TGTGCCAGCAGTGAAAGCCCCTGGCGGGGGTTCGTCAATGAGCAGTTCTTC
>-|TRBV21-1|TRBJ2-7|-
CASRGQGEYEQYF
TGTGCCAGCAGAGGACAGGGGGAATACGAGCAGTACTTC
>-|TRBV6-5|TRBJ2-5|TRBD1
CASRTRQGPKAQYF
TGTGCCAGCAGAACCCGACAGGGTCCCAAGGCCCAGTACTTC
>few|TRBV10-3|TRBJ2-3|-
CAISTSTDTQYF
TGTGCCATCAGTACTAGCACAGATACGCAGTATTTT
>-|TRBV19|TRBJ2-7|-
CASSRLWGNEQYF
TGTGCCAGTAGCCGGTTATGGGGCAACGAGCAGTACTTC
>-|TRBV30|TRBJ2-3|TRBD2
CAWSLASGSTDTQYF
TGTGCCTGGAGTTTGGCTAGCGGGAGCACAGATACGCAGTATTTT
>-|TRBV6-6|TRBJ1-1|-
CASSRLDTSIKPTEAFF
TGTGCCAGCAGCCGACTGGACACGAGTATCAAACCCACTGAAGCTTTCTTT
>-|TRBV27|TRBJ2-5|-
CASSLAGQGETQYF
TGTGCCAGCAGTTTGGCAGGGCAAGGGGAGACCCAGTACTTC
>-|TRBV5-1|TRBJ1-6|-
CASSLGSSYNSPLHF
TGCGCCAGCAGCTTGGGGAGCTCCTATAATTCACCCCTCCACTTT
>-|TRBV10-3|TRBJ1-2|TRBD1
CATGQGNYGYTF
TGTGCCACGGGACAGGGCAACTATGGCTACACCTTC
>-|TRBV2|TRBJ1-2|-
CASQEGTAGNPFYGYTF
TGTGCCAGCCAAGAAGGAACAGCGGGAAATCCATTCTATGGCTACACCTTC
>once|TRBV5-1|TRBJ1-1|-
CASSLGGQRIAEAFF
TGCGCCAGCAGCTTGGGGGGACAACGGATCGCTGAAGCTTTCTTT
>-|TRBV7-2|TRBJ2-7|TRBD1
CASSPRTGGSGEQYF
TGTGCCAGCAGCCCTCGGACAGGGGGCTCGGGAGAGCAGTACTTC
>once|TRBV5-6|TRBJ2-5|-
CASSPPQGETQYF
TGTGCCAGCAGCCCACCCCAGGGAGAGACCCAGTACTTC
>once|TRBV4-2|TRBJ2-2|TRBD1
CASSQESQGATGELFF
TGTGCCAGCAGCCAAGAGAGTCAGGGGGCAACCGGGGAGCTGTTTTTT
>few|TRBV5-1|TRBJ2-3|-
CASSLRSGGPGGTDTQYF
TGCGCCAGCAGCTTGCGAAGCGGGGGCCCAGGGGGTACAGATACGCAGTATTTT
>-|TRBV6-5|TRBJ1-2|TRBD1
CASSSDRGYGYTF
TGTGCCAGCAGTTCGGACAGGGGCTATGGCTACACCTTC
>once|TRBV30|TRBJ2-1|-
CAWSQNRDTSIYNEQFF
TGTGCCTGGAGTCAGAACCGGGACACCAGCATCTACAATGAGCAGTTCTTC
>-|TRBV7-8|TRBJ2-3|TRBD2
CASYGGDTDTQYF
TGTGCCAGCTACGGGGGGGACACAGATACGCAGTATTTT
>-|TRBV19|TRBJ1-4|TRBD1
CATSGGQGTEKLFF
TGTGCCACATCGGGGGGACAGGGGACTGAAAAACTGTTTTTT
>few|TRBV2|TRBJ1-6|TRBD1
CASRQGIGVRSPLHF
TGTGCCAGCAGACAGGGGATTGGGGTTAGATCACCCCTCCACTTT
>-|TRBV6-5|TRBJ1-1|-
CASRVTENTEAFF
TGTGCCAGCAGGGTGACAGAGAACACTGAAGCTTTCTTT
>-|TRBV7-6|TRBJ2-7|-
CASSHGGWSRGRVYEQYF
TGTGCCAGCAGCCACGGGGGGTGGTCCAGGGGGCGCGTTTACGAGCAGTACTTC
>-|TRBV6-5|TRBJ2-3|-
CASSRGSSTDTQYF
TGTGCCAGCAGCCGGGGATCAAGCACAGATACGCAGTATTTT
>once|TRBV28|TRBJ1-2|-
CASRTGGPSGYTF
TGTGCCAGCCGAACGGGGGGTCCCAGTGGCTACACCTTC
>-|TRBV6-4|TRBJ2-2|-
CASSAGGINTGELFF
TGTGCCAGCAGCGCAGGGGGGATAAACACCGGGGAGCTGTTTTTT
>-|TRBV11-2|TRBJ1-6|TRBD1
CASRKRGQIYNSPLHF
TGTGCCAGCAGGAAGAGGGGACAGATTTATAATTCACCCCTCCACTTT
>-|TRBV28|TRBJ2-6|TRBD2
CASSLAFRGLAGVAGANVLTF
TGTGCCAGCAGTTTAGCGTTTAGGGGACTAGCGGGAGTAGCTGGGGCCAACGTCCTGACTTTC
>-|TRBV3-1/TRBV3-2|TRBJ2-7|-
CASSQEEARRGEQYF
TGTGCCAGCAGCCAAGAAGAGGCGAGGAGGGGCGAGCAGTACTTC
>-|TRBV7-8|TRBJ2-2|-
CASSLVGGPLVTGELFF
TGTGCCAGCAGCTTAGTAGGGGGTCCGTTAGTAACCGGGGAGCTGTTTTTT
>-|TRBV6-6|TRBJ1-6|-
CASSLPRQLRNSPLHF
TGTGCCAGCAGTTTGCCGCGACAGCTTCGTAATTCACCCCTCCACTTT
>once|TRBV5-1|TRBJ2-5|TRBD1
CASSSHRGEETQYF
TGCGCCAGCAGCTCCCACAGGGGAGAAGAGACCCAGTACTTC
>-|TRBV7-8|TRBJ2-7|-
CASSGTYEQYF
TGTGCCAGCAGCGGCACCTACGAGCAGTACTTC
>-|TRBV6-6|TRBJ2-1|TRBD1
CASSHGQGWLGGRSYNEQFF
TGTGCCAGCAGTCATGGACAGGGCTGGCTAGGGGGACGCTCCTACAATGAGCAGTTCTTC
>-|TRBV5-4|TRBJ1-2|TRBD1
CASSLDGGQGVNYGYTF
TGTGCCAGCAGCTTGGATGGTGGACAGGGTGTGAACTATGGCTACACCTTC
>-|TRBV29-1|TRBJ2-5|-
CSVGAGVVETQYF
TGCAGCGTGGGGGCAGGGGTTGTAGAGACCCAGTACTTC
>few|TRBV4-3|TRBJ2-2|-
CASSQGPNTGELFF
TGCGCCAGCAGCCAGGGGCCTAACACCGGGGAGCTGTTTTTT
>-|TRBV11-2|TRBJ1-5|-
CASNPTGSVNQPQHF
TGTGCCAGCAATCCTACCGGGTCAGTAAATCAGCCCCAGCATTTT